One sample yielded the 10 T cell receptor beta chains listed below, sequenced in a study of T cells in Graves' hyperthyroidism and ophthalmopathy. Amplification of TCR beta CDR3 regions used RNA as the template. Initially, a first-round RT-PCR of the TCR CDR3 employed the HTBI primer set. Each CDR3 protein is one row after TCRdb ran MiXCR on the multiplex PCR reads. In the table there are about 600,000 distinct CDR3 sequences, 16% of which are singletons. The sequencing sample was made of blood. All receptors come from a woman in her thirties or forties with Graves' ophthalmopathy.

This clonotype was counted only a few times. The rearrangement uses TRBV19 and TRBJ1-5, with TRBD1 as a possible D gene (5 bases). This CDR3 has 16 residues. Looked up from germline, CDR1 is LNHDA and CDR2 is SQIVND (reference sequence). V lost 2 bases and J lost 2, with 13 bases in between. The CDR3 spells CASSIIGAARNQPQHF. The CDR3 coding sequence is TGTGCCAGTAGTATAATTGGGGCCGCGCGCAATCAGCCCCAGCATTTT. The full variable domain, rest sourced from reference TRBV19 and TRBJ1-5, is DGGITQSPKYLFRKEGQNVTLSCEQNLNHDAMYWYRQDPGQGLRLIYYSQIVNDFQKGDIAEGYSVSREKKESFPLTVTSAQKNPTAFYLCASSIIGAARNQPQHFGDGTRLSIL.

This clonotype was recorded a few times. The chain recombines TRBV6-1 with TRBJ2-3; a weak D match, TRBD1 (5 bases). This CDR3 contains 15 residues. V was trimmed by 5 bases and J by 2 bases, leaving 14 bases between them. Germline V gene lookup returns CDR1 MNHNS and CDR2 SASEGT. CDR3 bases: TGTGCCAGCAGTTCTCAGGGTTTAACCACAGATACGCAGTATTTT. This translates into CASSSQGLTTDTQYF.

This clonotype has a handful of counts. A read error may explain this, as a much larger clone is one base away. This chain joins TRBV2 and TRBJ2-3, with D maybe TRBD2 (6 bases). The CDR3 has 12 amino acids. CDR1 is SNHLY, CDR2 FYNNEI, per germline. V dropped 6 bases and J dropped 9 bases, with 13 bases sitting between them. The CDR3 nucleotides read TGTGCCAGCAGGGCACTAGGAGGGACGCAGTATTTT. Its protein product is CASRALGGTQYF.

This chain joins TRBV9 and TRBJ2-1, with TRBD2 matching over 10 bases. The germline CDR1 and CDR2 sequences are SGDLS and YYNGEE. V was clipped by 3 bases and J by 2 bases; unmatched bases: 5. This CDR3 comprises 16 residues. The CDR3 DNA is TGTGCCAGCAGCGCTCTTAGCGGGAGGACCTACAATGAGCAGTTCTTC. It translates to CASSALSGRTYNEQFF.

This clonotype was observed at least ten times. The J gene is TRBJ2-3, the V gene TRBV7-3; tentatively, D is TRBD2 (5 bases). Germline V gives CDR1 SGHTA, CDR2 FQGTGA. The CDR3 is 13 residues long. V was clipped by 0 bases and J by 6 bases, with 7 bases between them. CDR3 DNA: TGTGCCAGCAGCTTAACTTGGAGGGATACGCAGTATTTT. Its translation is CASSLTWRDTQYF.

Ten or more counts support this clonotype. DNA for the CDR3: TGTGCCAGCAGCCCGGGACAGCTTCGCTACGAGCAGTACTTC. Encoded protein: CASSPGQLRYEQYF. V and J are TRBV2 and TRBJ2-7; 7 bases agree with TRBD1. Germline-derived CDR1 and CDR2 are SNHLY and FYNNEI. The CDR3 is 14 amino acids. Trimming cost V 6 bases and J 3 bases; bases outside gene matches: 8.

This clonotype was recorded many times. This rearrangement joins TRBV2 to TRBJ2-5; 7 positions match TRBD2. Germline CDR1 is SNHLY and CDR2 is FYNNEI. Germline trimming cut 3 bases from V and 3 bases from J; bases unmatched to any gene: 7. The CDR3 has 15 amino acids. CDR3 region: CASSEYAGVEETQYF. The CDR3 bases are TGTGCCAGCAGTGAGTATGCGGGAGTGGAAGAGACCCAGTACTTC.

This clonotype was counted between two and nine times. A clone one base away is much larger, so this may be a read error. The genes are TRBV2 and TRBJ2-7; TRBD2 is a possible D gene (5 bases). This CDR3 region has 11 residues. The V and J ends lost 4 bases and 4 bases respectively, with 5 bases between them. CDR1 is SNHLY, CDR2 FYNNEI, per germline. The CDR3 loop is CASSGEYEQYF. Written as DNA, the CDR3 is TGTGCCAGCAGTGGGGAGTACGAGCAGTACTTC.

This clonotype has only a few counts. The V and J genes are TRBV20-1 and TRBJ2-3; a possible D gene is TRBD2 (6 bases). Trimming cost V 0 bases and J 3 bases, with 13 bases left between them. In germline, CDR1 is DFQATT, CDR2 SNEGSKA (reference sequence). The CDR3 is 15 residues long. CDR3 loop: CSAREGRRRTDTQYF. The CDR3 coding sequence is TGCAGTGCTAGAGAGGGGAGGCGGAGAACAGATACGCAGTATTTT.

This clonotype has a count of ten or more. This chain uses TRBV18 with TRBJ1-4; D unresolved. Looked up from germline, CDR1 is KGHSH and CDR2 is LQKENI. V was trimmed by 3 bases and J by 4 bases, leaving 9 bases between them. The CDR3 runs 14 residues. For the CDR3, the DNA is TGTGCCAGCTCACCGGGCAGTCTTAATGAAAAACTGTTTTTT. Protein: CASSPGSLNEKLFF.